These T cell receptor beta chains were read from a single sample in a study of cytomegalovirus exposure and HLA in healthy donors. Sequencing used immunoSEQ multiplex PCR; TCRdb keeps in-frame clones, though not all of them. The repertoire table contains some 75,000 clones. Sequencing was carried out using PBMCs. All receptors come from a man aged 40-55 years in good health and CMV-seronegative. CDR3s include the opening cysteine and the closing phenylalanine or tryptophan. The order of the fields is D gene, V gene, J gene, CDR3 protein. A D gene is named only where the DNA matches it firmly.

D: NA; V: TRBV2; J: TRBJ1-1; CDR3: CASSKATSLTEAFF
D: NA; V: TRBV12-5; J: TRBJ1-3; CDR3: CAPRGGGNTIYF
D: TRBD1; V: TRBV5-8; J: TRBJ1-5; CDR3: CASSLPGGEQPQHF
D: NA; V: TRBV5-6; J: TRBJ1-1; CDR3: CASRKGGLGAFF
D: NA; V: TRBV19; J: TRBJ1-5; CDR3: CASSASRGGIQPQHF
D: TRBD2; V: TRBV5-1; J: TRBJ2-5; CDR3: CASSLVRGGQETQYF
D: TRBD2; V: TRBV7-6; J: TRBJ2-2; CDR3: CASSPSSGGYTGELFF
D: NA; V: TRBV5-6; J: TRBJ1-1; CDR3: CASTYQTRTEPGAFF
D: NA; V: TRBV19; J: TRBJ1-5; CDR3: CASHTYENSNQPQHF
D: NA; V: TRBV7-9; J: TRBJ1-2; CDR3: CASSLDWQAYGYTF
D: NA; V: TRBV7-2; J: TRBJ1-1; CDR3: CASTFNGVGNTEAFF
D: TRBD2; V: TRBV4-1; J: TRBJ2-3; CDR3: CASSPDPYLPMGGKADTQYF
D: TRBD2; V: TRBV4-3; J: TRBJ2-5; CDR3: CASSQGTSGQETQYF
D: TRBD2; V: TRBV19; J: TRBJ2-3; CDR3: CASSKTSGSITDTQYF
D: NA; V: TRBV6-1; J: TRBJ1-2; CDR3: CASSEYSRVDYGYTF